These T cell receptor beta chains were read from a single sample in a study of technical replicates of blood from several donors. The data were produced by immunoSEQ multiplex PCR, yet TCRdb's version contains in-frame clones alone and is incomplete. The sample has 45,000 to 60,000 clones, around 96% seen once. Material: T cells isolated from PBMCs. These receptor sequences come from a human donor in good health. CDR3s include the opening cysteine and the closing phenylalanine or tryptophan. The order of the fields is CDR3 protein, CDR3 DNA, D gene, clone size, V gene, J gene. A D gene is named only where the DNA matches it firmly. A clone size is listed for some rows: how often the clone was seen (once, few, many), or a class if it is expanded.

CASSVGALMGEAFF	TGTGCCAGCAGCGTAGGGGCTCTAATGGGTGAAGCTTTCTTT	-	-	TRBV9	TRBJ1-1
CASSIGQGFEQYF	TGTGCCAGTAGTATTGGACAGGGGTTCGAGCAGTACTTC	TRBD1	-	TRBV19	TRBJ2-7
CAWSAQENGYTF	TGTGCCTGGAGTGCCCAGGAAAATGGCTACACCTTC	-	-	TRBV30	TRBJ1-2
CASSLNEQFF	TGTGCCAGCTCCCTCAATGAGCAGTTCTTC	-	-	TRBV2	TRBJ2-1
CASSLRAGVYEQYF	TGTGCCAGCAGCTTAAGAGCGGGAGTCTACGAGCAGTACTTC	TRBD2	-	TRBV11-3	TRBJ2-7
CASRSGVWGEKLFF	TGTGCCAGCAGATCAGGGGTCTGGGGTGAAAAACTGTTTTTT	-	-	TRBV28	TRBJ1-4
CASGRTSSYNEQFF	TGTGCTAGTGGCCGGACTAGCTCCTACAATGAGCAGTTCTTC	TRBD2	few	TRBV12-5	TRBJ2-1
CASRRQGLTYEQYF	TGTGCCAGCAGGAGACAGGGGCTCACTTACGAGCAGTACTTC	TRBD1	-	TRBV7-9	TRBJ2-7
CASSEGRGAKRHEQYF	TGCGCCAGCAGTGAGGGGCGCGGGGCAAAGCGACACGAGCAGTACTTC	-	-	TRBV10-1	TRBJ2-7
CASSLRWGATDTQYF	TGTGCCAGCAGCTTAAGGTGGGGAGCCACAGATACGCAGTATTTT	-	once	TRBV5-4	TRBJ2-3
CASSSMAGYIPTDTQYF	TGTGCCAGCAGCTCCATGGCGGGGTACATACCCACAGATACGCAGTATTTT	-	-	TRBV9	TRBJ2-3
CASSLDRAEQETQYF	TGCGCCAGCAGCTTGGACAGGGCCGAACAAGAGACCCAGTACTTC	-	-	TRBV5-1	TRBJ2-5
CASSESSVLSNQPQHF	TGTGCCAGCAGTGAAAGTAGCGTGCTTAGCAATCAGCCCCAGCATTTT	-	-	TRBV6-1	TRBJ1-5
CASSQDKWESAKNIQYF	TGCGCCAGCAGCCAAGATAAGTGGGAGTCGGCCAAAAACATTCAGTACTTC	-	once	TRBV4-1	TRBJ2-4
CAPTVSAYNEQFF	TGTGCCCCCACGGTGAGCGCCTACAATGAGCAGTTCTTC	-	-	TRBV2	TRBJ2-1
CASTPQGMTDTQYF	TGTGCCAGCACTCCGCAGGGTATGACAGATACGCAGTATTTT	-	-	TRBV25-1	TRBJ2-3
CASSLNRGRGEKLFF	TGTGCCAGCAGCTTAAACAGGGGCCGGGGGGAAAAACTGTTTTTT	TRBD1	-	TRBV7-8	TRBJ1-4
CASSLVQGSTEAFF	TGTGCCAGCAGCTTAGTCCAGGGAAGCACTGAAGCTTTCTTT	-	-	TRBV7-9	TRBJ1-1
CASSPDRGTEAFF	TGTGCCAGCAGCCCGGACAGGGGCACTGAAGCTTTCTTT	TRBD1	once	TRBV11-2	TRBJ1-1
CASSLFGGRNTGELFF	TGTGCCAGCAGCTTATTCGGGGGTCGGAACACCGGGGAGCTGTTTTTT	-	-	TRBV7-3	TRBJ2-2
CASSIVEFTGELFF	TGTGCCAGTAGTATAGTGGAGTTCACCGGGGAGCTGTTTTTT	-	-	TRBV19	TRBJ2-2
CASSPTDNEQFF	TGTGCCAGCAGTCCAACAGACAATGAGCAGTTCTTC	-	-	TRBV27	TRBJ2-1
CASSPGLSTDTQYF	TGTGCCAGCAGCCCAGGGTTGAGCACAGATACGCAGTATTTT	-	-	TRBV13	TRBJ2-3
CANSQDSYEQYF	TGTGCCAACAGCCAGGACTCCTACGAGCAGTACTTC	-	-	TRBV10-3	TRBJ2-7
CAWSVNSPYGYTF	TGTGCCTGGAGTGTAAACAGCCCCTATGGCTACACCTTC	-	-	TRBV30	TRBJ1-2
CASSFIAERDRDTQYF	TGTGCCAGCAGCTTCATAGCGGAAAGGGACCGGGATACGCAGTATTTT	-	-	TRBV7-2	TRBJ2-3
CASSRGLATGELFF	TGTGCCAGCAGCCGTGGACTAGCAACCGGGGAGCTGTTTTTT	TRBD2	once	TRBV25-1	TRBJ2-2
CASSQLGMENTGELFF	TGCGCCAGCAGCCAACTAGGTATGGAGAACACCGGGGAGCTGTTTTTT	-	-	TRBV4-1	TRBJ2-2
CASSGSGLAQETQYF	TGTGCCAGCAGCGGTTCGGGACTCGCACAAGAGACCCAGTACTTC	-	-	TRBV9	TRBJ2-5
CASSLVRLGQYQETQYF	TGTGCCAGCAGCTTAGTACGATTGGGACAGTATCAAGAGACCCAGTACTTC	TRBD1	-	TRBV7-9	TRBJ2-5
CASSFPSLGGTSYEQYF	TGTGCCAGCAGCTTCCCCAGCCTTGGCGGGACTTCCTACGAGCAGTACTTC	-	-	TRBV28	TRBJ2-7
CASSSGRESYQPQHF	TGCGCCAGCAGTTCGGGCAGGGAAAGTTATCAGCCCCAGCATTTT	-	-	TRBV5-1	TRBJ1-5
CASSITVNTEAFF	TGTGCCAGCAGTATAACAGTGAACACTGAAGCTTTCTTT	-	-	TRBV6-4	TRBJ1-1
CASSYSTVYEQYF	TGTGCCAGCAGTTACTCGACAGTCTACGAGCAGTACTTC	-	-	TRBV6-5	TRBJ2-7
CASSLDSIYEQYF	TGTGCCAGCAGCTTGGACTCAATCTACGAGCAGTACTTC	-	-	TRBV5-4	TRBJ2-7
CSVQSGVTEAFF	TGCAGCGTGCAATCGGGGGTCACTGAAGCTTTCTTT	-	-	TRBV29-1	TRBJ1-1
CASSSLGGTGELFF	TGTGCCAGCAGCTCTTTGGGGGGCACCGGGGAGCTGTTTTTT	-	-	TRBV7-9	TRBJ2-2